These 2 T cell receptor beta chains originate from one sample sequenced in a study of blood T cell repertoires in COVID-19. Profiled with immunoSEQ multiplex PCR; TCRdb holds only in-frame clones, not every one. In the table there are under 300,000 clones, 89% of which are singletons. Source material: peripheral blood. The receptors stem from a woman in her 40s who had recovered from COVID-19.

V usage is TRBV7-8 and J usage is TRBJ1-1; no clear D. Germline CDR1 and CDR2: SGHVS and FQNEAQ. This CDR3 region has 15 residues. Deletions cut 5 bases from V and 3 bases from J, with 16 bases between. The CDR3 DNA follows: TGTGCCAGCAGCCTGGCGCAGGCCGGGGACACTGAAGCTTTCTTT. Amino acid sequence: CASSLAQAGDTEAFF.

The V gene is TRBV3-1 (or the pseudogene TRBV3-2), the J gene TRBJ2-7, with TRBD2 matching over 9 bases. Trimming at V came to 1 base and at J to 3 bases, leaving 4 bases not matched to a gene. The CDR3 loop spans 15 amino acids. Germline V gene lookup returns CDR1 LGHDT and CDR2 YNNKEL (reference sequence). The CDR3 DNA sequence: TGTGCCAGCAGCCAAGGGGTAGCGGGGGACTACGAGCAGTACTTC. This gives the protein CASSQGVAGDYEQYF.